What follows are 8 T cell receptor beta chains derived from one specimen sequenced in a study of radiation and T cells in renal cell carcinoma. Assay used: immunoSEQ multiplex PCR; TCRdb lists only in-frame clones, some missing. The sample holds some 20,000 clones, 40% to 55% seen once. Treatment meaning: 15 Gy SBRT to primary tumor, nephrectomy 4 weeks later. The sequenced sample was tumor tissue, obtained from a patient whose treatment included radiotherapy and nephrectomy. All receptors come from a woman aged 45-60 years with renal cell carcinoma.

This clone was observed a few times. The rearrangement uses TRBV18 and TRBJ2-7; D is ambiguous. V was cut by 0 bases and J by 3 bases, with 6 bases left in between. The germline V gene has CDR1 KGHSH and CDR2 LQKENI. The CDR3 length is 13 residues. The CDR3 protein is CASSPPGNYEQYF. The DNA of the CDR3 is TGTGCCAGCTCACCACCCGGAAACTACGAGCAGTACTTC.

The chain combines TRBV7-9 with TRBJ1-1; the D is unclear. The CDR3 extends over 15 amino acids. V was trimmed by 5 bases and J by 0 bases, leaving 13 bases between them. Germline CDR1 reads SEHNR; CDR2 reads FQNEAQ (reference sequence). In DNA form, the CDR3 reads TGTGCCAGCAGCACACATCTTACAGTGAACACTGAAGCTTTCTTT. Translation gives CASSTHLTVNTEAFF.

This clone was counted ten times or more. This sequence joins TRBV4-3 and TRBJ1-4; 7 bases are shared with TRBD1. With V trimmed by 1 base and J by 10 bases, 12 bases remained unmatched. CDR3 size: 16 residues. Germline assignment: CDR1 LGHNA and CDR2 YSLEER. The CDR3 coding sequence is TGCGCCAGCAGCCAAGGGTGGGGAGGGGGCGAGCCAAAACTGTTTTTT. Residues: CASSQGWGGGEPKLFF.

The chain links TRBV7-8 to TRBJ1-3; 8 bases agree with TRBD1. CDR1 is SGHVS, CDR2 FQNEAQ, per germline. The CDR3 is 15 residues long. J lost 2 bases, V lost 1 base, and 1 base had no gene match. The CDR3: CASSLETGAGNTIYF. In nucleotides, the CDR3 is TGTGCCAGCAGCTTAGAGACAGGGGCTGGAAACACCATATATTTT.

The J gene is TRBJ2-3, the V gene TRBV7-9; TRBD1 matches 8 bases. CDR1 SEHNR and CDR2 FQNEAQ come from the germline V gene (reference sequence). V lost 5 bases, J lost 4 bases, and 14 bases stayed unmatched. The CDR3 consists of 17 residues. CDR3 sequence (DNA): TGTGCCAGCAGCCCCCCTGGACAGGGAAGAGGATCAGATACGCAGTATTTT. This gives the protein CASSPPGQGRGSDTQYF. The whole variable domain, remainder taken from reference TRBV7-9 and TRBJ2-3, is DTGVSQNPRHKITKRGQNVTFRCDPISEHNRLYWYRQTLGQGPEFLTYFQNEAQLEKSRLLSDRFSAERPKGSFSTLEIQRTEQGDSAMYLCASSPPGQGRGSDTQYFGPGTRLTVL.

The genes are TRBV6-1 and TRBJ2-7; the D is unclear. Trimming removed 2 bases at V and 4 bases at J, with 12 bases between. This CDR3 is built from 14 residues. Germline V gene sequence: CDR1 MNHNS, CDR2 SASEGT. CDR3 residues: CASSEPPRAYEQYF. CDR3 nucleotides: TGTGCCAGCAGTGAACCCCCTCGAGCGTACGAGCAGTACTTC.

The chain links TRBV29-1 to TRBJ1-2; D remains unclear. Deletions cut 4 bases from V and 4 bases from J, with 13 bases between. The germline V gene encodes CDR1 SQVTM and CDR2 ANQGSEA. The CDR3 has 13 amino acids. DNA of the CDR3: TGCAGCGTTGCGTCTGTTTTCGGCTATGGCTACACCTTC. It encodes CSVASVFGYGYTF.

The chain combines TRBV10-3 with TRBJ1-1, with D maybe TRBD1 (6 bases). V dropped 10 bases and J dropped 1 base, with 16 bases sitting between them. This CDR3 has 14 residues. Germline V gene data show CDR1 as ENHRY and CDR2 as SYGVKD. The DNA for the CDR3 is TGTGCCACCCGACCGGGACACCGGAACACTGAAGCTTTCTTT. It is translated as CATRPGHRNTEAFF.